This T cell receptor (beta chain) was observed in a study of blood T cell repertoires in COVID-19. Study background: Nucleic acid was either cDNA or gDNA, and it came from T cells, B-cell-depleted T cells, or PBMCs.

Trimming stripped 4 bases from V and 7 bases from J, with 20 bases between. The CDR3 is 15 residues long. Per the germline V gene, CDR1 is SGHRS and CDR2 is YFSETQ. This table comes from immunoSEQ multiplex PCR, and its TCRdb copy is limited to in-frame clones, with some not included. The sample records 300,000 to 350,000 clones, approximately 90% being singletons. The TCR originated in a man between 18 and 29 years old with active or convalescent COVID-19. The chain combines TRBV5-1 with TRBJ1-2; TRBD1 is a possible D gene (5 bases). The sequenced sample consisted of peripheral blood. The DNA for the CDR3 is TGCGCCAGCAGCCTTGACAGCCAACCGAGGAGTGGCTACACCTTC. Translating it yields CASSLDSQPRSGYTF.